The 14 T cell receptor beta chains below come from one sample, sequenced in a study. MiXCR, run by TCRdb on the RT-PCR reads, gives a single entry per CDR3 protein. The sample contains almost 700,000 distinct CDR3 sequences, 12% to 15% of which appear only once. The specimen was memory CD4+ T cells from blood. These receptors were collected from a female donor in good health, serving as a healthy control.

This clonotype was seen a few times. This chain links TRBV20-1 with TRBJ1-1; TRBD1 is a possible D gene (6 bases). V shed 3 bases and J shed 1 base, with 12 bases lying between them. Germline V gene data show CDR1 as DFQATT and CDR2 as SNEGSKA (reference sequence). This CDR3 region has 14 residues. In DNA, the CDR3 is TGCAGTGCTAGGGGGGGGCCGGGGAACACTGAAGCTTTCTTT. Its protein product is CSARGGPGNTEAFF.

The sample holds a few counts of this clonotype. The chain links TRBV20-1 to TRBJ1-1; D is unclear. V was trimmed by 6 bases and J by 1 base, leaving 12 bases between them. Germline CDR1 is DFQATT and CDR2 is SNEGSKA (reference sequence). The CDR3 length is 13 residues. CDR3 DNA sequence: TGCAGTGCCATCCGCGGCTGGAACACTGAAGCTTTCTTT. Protein product: CSAIRGWNTEAFF.

The rearrangement links TRBV7-2 to TRBJ2-1; no clear D gene. The CDR3 spans 13 residues. CDR1 is SGHTA, CDR2 FQGNSA, per germline. Trimming removed 11 bases from V and 7 bases from J, with 18 bases in between. DNA for the CDR3: TGTGCCTCCAGCTCCCTGATTCAGAATGAGCAGTTCTTC. Translation gives CASSSLIQNEQFF.

This clonotype came up many times. The CDR3 DNA is TGTGCCACCAGCACCCGCCTGGGACAGGGGGGTACAGATACGCAGTATTTT. Protein sequence: CATSTRLGQGGTDTQYF. The chain carries TRBV15 and TRBJ2-3; 11 bases match TRBD1. The CDR3 loop spans 17 amino acids. Germline CDR1 LNHNV, CDR2 YYDKDF (reference sequence). V lost 4 bases to trimming and J lost 3 bases; unmatched junction nucleotides: 9.

The chain uses TRBV10-2 and TRBJ1-2; the D gene is possibly TRBD1 (5 bases). Trimming took off 2 bases at V and 2 bases at J, with 9 bases between the two ends. The CDR3 is 14 residues long. Germline-derived CDR1 and CDR2 are WSHSY and SAAADI. The CDR3 DNA sequence: TGCGCCAGCAGTGAGCGGGAGGGGAACTATGGCTACACCTTC. It yields the protein CASSEREGNYGYTF.

This clonotype was detected ten times or more. V usage is TRBV7-2 and J usage is TRBJ2-5; TRBD1 agrees at 11 bases. The CDR3 totals 17 residues. Germline trimming cut 5 bases from V and 3 bases from J; bases unmatched to any gene: 11. Germline V gene sequence: CDR1 SGHTA, CDR2 FQGNSA. The CDR3 DNA follows: TGTGCCAGCAGCCCCGGGACAGGGGGTAGCGTTGAAGAGACCCAGTACTTC. Translation: CASSPGTGGSVEETQYF.

The chain carries TRBV20-1 and TRBJ1-5; D perhaps matches TRBD1 (6 bases). The CDR3 spans 15 residues. Germline CDR1 reads DFQATT; CDR2 reads SNEGSKA (reference sequence). Trimming left V 5 bases short and J 0 bases short, with 14 bases between. CDR3 nucleotides: TGCAGTGCTGCCGGGACATCGTTTAGCAATCAGCCCCAGCATTTT. Encoded protein: CSAAGTSFSNQPQHF.

This clonotype was observed many times. The V gene is TRBV6-5, the J gene TRBJ2-4; D not certain. Trimming took 8 bases from V and 2 from J, leaving 13 bases between them. This CDR3 has 14 residues. Germline CDR1 and CDR2: MNHEY and SVGAGI. The CDR3 here is CASRLSGTKNIQYF. In DNA, the CDR3 is TGTGCCAGCCGCCTATCTGGTACCAAAAACATTCAGTACTTC.

V gene TRBV20-1 combines with J gene TRBJ2-1; D is uncertain. This CDR3 has 11 amino acids. The germline V gene encodes CDR1 DFQATT and CDR2 SNEGSKA (reference sequence). Between the trimmed V and J ends, which lost 3 bases and 10 bases, there was a span of 10 bases. The chain's CDR3 is CSASIETEQFF. CDR3 nucleotide sequence: TGCAGTGCTAGTATCGAAACGGAGCAGTTCTTC.

This clonotype appeared a few times. This chain connects TRBV10-3 to TRBJ2-7; D tentatively reads TRBD1 or TRBD2 (5 bases each). Trimming pared 5 bases from V and 0 bases from J, leaving 20 bases between. CDR3 size: 17 residues. Looked up from germline, CDR1 is ENHRY and CDR2 is SYGVKD. Here the CDR3 reads CAISSSNRDVSSYEQYF. The CDR3 nucleotides read TGTGCCATCAGTTCCTCCAACCGGGACGTGAGCTCCTACGAGCAGTACTTC.

This clonotype was picked up a small number of times. The gene calls are TRBV30 and TRBJ2-3, with D uncertain. The CDR3 length is 13 residues. Germline V gene data show CDR1 as GTSNPN and CDR2 as SVGIG (reference sequence). V dropped 2 bases and J dropped 2 bases, with 8 bases sitting between them. CDR3 DNA: TGTGCCTGGAGTCGACAAGACACAGATACGCAGTATTTT. The encoded protein is CAWSRQDTDTQYF. The complete variable domain, with remaining parts taken from reference TRBV30 and TRBJ2-3, reads SQTIHQWPATLVQPVGSPLSLECTVEGTSNPNLYWYRQAAGRGLQLLFYSVGIGQISSEVPQNLSASRPQDRQFILSSKKLLLSDSGFYLCAWSRQDTDTQYFGPGTRLTVL.

This clonotype was seen a few times. The chain carries TRBV5-5 and TRBJ2-1; the D gene is possibly TRBD2 (7 bases). This CDR3 region has 15 residues. Germline CDR1 reads SGHKS; CDR2 reads YYEKEE (reference sequence). V was trimmed by 4 bases and J by 5 bases, leaving 16 bases between them. Here the CDR3 DNA reads TGTGCCAGCAGCCTAGGGGGGGGAACTAACAATGAGCAGTTCTTC. Translating gives CASSLGGGTNNEQFF.

This clonotype occurred a few times. CDR3 nucleotide sequence: TGCAGTGCTAGAGGGGTGGTAGACGCAGATACGCAGTATTTT. Its protein is CSARGVVDADTQYF. This chain links TRBV20-1 with TRBJ2-3, with D uncertain. Germline values: CDR1 DFQATT, CDR2 SNEGSKA (reference sequence). Trimming stripped 1 base from V and 4 bases from J, with 12 bases between. This CDR3 comprises 14 residues.

V usage is TRBV5-4 and J usage is TRBJ1-2; no clear D. The V and J ends lost 1 base and 4 bases respectively, with 14 bases between them. Germline lookup yields CDR1 SGHNT and CDR2 YYREEE (reference sequence). The CDR3 has 15 amino acids. As DNA, the CDR3 is TGTGCCAGCAGCTTGCCTCTAGGGTTGAGCTATGGCTACACCTTC. Protein sequence: CASSLPLGLSYGYTF.